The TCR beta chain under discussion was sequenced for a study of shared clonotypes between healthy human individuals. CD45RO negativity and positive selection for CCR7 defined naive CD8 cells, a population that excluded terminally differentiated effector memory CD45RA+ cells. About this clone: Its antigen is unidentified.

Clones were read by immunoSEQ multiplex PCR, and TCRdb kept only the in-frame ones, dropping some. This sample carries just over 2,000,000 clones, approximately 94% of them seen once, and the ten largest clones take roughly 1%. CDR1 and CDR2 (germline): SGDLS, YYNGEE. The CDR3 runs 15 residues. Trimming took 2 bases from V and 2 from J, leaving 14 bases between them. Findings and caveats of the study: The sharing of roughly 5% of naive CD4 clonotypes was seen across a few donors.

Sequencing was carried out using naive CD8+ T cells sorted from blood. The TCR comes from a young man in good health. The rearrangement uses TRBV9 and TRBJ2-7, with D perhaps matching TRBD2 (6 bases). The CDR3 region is CASSVGFSGTYEQYF. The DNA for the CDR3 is TGTGCCAGCAGCGTCGGCTTTAGCGGAACCTACGAGCAGTACTTC.